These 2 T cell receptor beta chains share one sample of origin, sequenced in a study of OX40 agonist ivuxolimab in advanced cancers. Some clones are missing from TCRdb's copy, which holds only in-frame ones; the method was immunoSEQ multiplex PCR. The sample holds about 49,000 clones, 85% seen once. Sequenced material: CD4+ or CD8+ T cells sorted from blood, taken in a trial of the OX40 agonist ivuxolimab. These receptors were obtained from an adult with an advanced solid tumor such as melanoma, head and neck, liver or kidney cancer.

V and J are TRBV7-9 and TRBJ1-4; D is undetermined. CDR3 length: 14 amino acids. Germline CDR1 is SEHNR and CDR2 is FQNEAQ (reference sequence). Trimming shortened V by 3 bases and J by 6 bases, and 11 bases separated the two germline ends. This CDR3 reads CASSFEQRDEKLFF. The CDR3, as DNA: TGTGCCAGCAGCTTTGAACAGAGGGATGAAAAACTGTTTTTT.

CDR3: CASSTFYEQYV. The CDR3 coding sequence is TGTGCCAGCAGCACCTTCTACGAGCAGTACGTC. The rearrangement links TRBV7-8 to TRBJ2-7, with D hard to call. Germline-derived CDR1 and CDR2 are SGHVS and FQNEAQ. V was trimmed by 5 bases and J by 3 bases, leaving 5 bases between them. The CDR3 has 11 residues.